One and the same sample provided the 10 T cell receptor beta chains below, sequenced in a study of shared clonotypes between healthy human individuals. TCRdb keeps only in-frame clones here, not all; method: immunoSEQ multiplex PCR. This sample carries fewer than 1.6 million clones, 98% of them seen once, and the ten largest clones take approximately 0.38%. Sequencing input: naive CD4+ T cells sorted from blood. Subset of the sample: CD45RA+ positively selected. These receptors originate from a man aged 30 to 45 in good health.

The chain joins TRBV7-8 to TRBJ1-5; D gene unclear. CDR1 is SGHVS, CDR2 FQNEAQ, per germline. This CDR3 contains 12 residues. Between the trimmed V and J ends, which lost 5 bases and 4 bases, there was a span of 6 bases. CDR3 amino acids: CASSRTNQPQHF. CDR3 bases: TGTGCCAGCAGCCGAACTAATCAGCCCCAGCATTTT.

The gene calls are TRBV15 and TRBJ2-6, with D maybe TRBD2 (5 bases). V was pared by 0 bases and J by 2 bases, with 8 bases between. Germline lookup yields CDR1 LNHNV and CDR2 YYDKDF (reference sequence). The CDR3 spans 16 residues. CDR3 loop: CATSRDSGTGANVLTF. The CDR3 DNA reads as TGTGCCACCAGCAGAGATTCGGGGACTGGGGCCAACGTCCTGACTTTC.

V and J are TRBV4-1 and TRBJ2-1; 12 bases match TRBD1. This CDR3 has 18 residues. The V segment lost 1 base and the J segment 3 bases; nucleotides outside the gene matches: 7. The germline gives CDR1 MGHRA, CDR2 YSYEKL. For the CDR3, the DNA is TGCGCCAGCAGCCAAGTACCGGGACAGGGGGCTGGCTACAATGAGCAGTTCTTC. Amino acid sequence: CASSQVPGQGAGYNEQFF.

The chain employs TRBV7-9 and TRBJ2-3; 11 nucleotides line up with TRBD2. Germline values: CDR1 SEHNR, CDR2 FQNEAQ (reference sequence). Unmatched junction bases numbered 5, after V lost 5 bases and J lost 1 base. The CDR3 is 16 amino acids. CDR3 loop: CASSARTSGRTDTQYF. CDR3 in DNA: TGTGCCAGCAGCGCCCGGACTAGCGGGCGCACAGATACGCAGTATTTT.

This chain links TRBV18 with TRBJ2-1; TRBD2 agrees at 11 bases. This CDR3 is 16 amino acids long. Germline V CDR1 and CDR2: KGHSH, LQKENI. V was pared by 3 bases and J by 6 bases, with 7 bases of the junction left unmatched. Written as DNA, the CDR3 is TGTGCCAGCTCACCGCCCCTGGGACTAGCGGTCAATGAGCAGTTCTTC. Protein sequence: CASSPPLGLAVNEQFF.

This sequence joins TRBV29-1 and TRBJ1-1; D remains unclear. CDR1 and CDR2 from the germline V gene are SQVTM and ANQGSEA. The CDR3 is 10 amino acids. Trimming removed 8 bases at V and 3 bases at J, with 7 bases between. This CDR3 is CSIIDTEAFF. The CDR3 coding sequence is TGCAGCATCATCGACACTGAAGCTTTCTTT.

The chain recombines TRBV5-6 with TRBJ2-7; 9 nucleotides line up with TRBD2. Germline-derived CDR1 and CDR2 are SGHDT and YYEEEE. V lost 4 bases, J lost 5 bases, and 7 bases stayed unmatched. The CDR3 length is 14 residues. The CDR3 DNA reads TGTGCCAGCAGCCCTGGCGGGAGGGCCAACGAGCAGTACTTC. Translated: CASSPGGRANEQYF. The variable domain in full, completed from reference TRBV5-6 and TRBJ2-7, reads DAGVTQSPTHLIKTRGQQVTLRCSPKSGHDTVSWYQQALGQGPQFIFQYYEEEERQRGNFPDRFSGHQFPNYSSELNVNALLLGDSALYLCASSPGGRANEQYFGPGTRLTVT.

CDR3 DNA sequence: TGTGCCAGCAGCCCCCGGAAAGGAATAGTCTCCTACAATGAGCAGTTCTTC. This encodes CASSPRKGIVSYNEQFF. This chain links TRBV9 with TRBJ2-1; no clear D gene. Germline values: CDR1 SGDLS, CDR2 YYNGEE. With 4 bases removed from V and 0 bases from J, the gap between germline ends came to 17 bases. The CDR3 length is 17 residues.

CDR3 in amino acids: CASSLGRGQGAWEQYF. The DNA for the CDR3 is TGTGCCAGCAGCTTAGGTCGAGGACAGGGGGCATGGGAGCAGTACTTC. The rearrangement links TRBV11-2 to TRBJ2-7, with 11 bases matching TRBD1. CDR1 and CDR2 (germline): SGHAT, FQNNGV. The V and J ends lost 1 base and 7 bases, in that order; junction bases with no gene match: 9. This CDR3 is built from 16 residues. The full variable domain, with the rest looked up from reference TRBV11-2 and TRBJ2-7, is EAGVAQSPRYKIIEKRQSVAFWCNPISGHATLYWYQQILGQGPKLLIQFQNNGVVDDSQLPKDRFSAERLKGVDSTLKIQPAKLEDSAVYLCASSLGRGQGAWEQYFGPGTRLTVT.

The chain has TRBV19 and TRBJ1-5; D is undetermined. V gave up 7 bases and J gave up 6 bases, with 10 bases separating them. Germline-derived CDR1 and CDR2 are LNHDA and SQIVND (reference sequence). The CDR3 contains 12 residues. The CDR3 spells CASNNRGQPQHF. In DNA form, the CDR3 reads TGTGCCAGTAACAACCGGGGTCAGCCCCAGCATTTT.